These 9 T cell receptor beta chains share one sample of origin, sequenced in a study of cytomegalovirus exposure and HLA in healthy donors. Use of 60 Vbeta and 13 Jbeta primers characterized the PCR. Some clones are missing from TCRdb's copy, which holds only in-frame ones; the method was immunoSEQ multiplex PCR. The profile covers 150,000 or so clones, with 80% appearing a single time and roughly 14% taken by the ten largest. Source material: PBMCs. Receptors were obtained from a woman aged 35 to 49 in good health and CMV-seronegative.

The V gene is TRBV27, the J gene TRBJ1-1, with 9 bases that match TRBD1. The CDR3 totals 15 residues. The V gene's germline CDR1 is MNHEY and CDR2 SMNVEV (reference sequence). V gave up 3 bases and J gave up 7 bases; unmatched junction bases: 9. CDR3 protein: CASSLGPRTGVEAFF. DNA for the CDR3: TGTGCCAGCAGTTTGGGGCCTCGGACAGGGGTTGAAGCTTTCTTT.

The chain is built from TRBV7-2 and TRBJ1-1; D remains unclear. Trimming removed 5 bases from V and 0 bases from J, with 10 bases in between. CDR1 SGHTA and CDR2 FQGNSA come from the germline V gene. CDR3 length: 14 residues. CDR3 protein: CASSPNPLNTEAFF. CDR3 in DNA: TGTGCCAGCAGCCCTAACCCACTGAACACTGAAGCTTTCTTT.

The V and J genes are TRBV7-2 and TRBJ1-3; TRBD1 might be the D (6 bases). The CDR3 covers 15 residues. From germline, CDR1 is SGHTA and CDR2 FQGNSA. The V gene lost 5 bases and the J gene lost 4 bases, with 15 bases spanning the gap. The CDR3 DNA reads TGTGCCAGCAGCCCTCCCGGACAGAGAGGAAACACCATATATTTT. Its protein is CASSPPGQRGNTIYF.

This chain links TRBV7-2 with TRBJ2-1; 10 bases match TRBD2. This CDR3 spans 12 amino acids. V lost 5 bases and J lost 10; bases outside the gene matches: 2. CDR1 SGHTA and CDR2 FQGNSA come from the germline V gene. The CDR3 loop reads CASSPSGGEQFF. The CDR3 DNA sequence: TGTGCCAGCAGCCCTAGCGGGGGAGAGCAGTTCTTC.

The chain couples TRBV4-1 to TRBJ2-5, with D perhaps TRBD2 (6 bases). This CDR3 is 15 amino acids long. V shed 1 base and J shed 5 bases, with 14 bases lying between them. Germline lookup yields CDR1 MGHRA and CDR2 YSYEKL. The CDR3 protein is CASSQVGGLRETQYF. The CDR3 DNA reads TGCGCCAGCAGCCAAGTCGGGGGTCTGCGGGAGACCCAGTACTTC.

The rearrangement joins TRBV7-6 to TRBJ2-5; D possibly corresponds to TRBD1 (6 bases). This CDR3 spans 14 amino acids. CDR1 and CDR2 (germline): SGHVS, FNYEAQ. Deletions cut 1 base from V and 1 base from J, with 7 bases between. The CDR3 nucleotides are TGTGCCAGCAGCTTAGGGACAGCCCAAGAGACCCAGTACTTC. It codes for CASSLGTAQETQYF.

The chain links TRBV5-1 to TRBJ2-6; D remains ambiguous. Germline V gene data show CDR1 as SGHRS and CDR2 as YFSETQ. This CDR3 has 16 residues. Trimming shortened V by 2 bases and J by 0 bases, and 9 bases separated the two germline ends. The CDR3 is CASSFTAISGANVLTF. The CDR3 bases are TGCGCCAGCAGCTTTACTGCAATCTCTGGGGCCAACGTCCTGACTTTC.

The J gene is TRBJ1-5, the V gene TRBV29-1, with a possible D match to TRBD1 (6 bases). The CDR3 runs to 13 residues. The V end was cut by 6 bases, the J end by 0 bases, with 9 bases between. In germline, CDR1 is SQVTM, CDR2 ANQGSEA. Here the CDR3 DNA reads TGCAGCGTAGGGGACACTAGCAATCAGCCCCAGCATTTT. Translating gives CSVGDTSNQPQHF. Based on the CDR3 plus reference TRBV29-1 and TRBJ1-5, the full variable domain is SAVISQKPSRDICQRGTSLTIQCQVDSQVTMMFWYRQQPGQSLTLIATANQGSEATYESGFVIDKFPISRPNLTFSTLTVSNMSPEDSSIYLCSVGDTSNQPQHFGDGTRLSIL.

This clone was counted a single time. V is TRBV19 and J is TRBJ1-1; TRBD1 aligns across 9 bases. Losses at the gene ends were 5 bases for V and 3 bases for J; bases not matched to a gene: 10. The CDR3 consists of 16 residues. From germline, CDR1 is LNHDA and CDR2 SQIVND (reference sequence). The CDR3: CASSSQGARVDTEAFF. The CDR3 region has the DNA TGTGCCAGTAGTTCACAGGGGGCGCGCGTCGACACTGAAGCTTTCTTT.